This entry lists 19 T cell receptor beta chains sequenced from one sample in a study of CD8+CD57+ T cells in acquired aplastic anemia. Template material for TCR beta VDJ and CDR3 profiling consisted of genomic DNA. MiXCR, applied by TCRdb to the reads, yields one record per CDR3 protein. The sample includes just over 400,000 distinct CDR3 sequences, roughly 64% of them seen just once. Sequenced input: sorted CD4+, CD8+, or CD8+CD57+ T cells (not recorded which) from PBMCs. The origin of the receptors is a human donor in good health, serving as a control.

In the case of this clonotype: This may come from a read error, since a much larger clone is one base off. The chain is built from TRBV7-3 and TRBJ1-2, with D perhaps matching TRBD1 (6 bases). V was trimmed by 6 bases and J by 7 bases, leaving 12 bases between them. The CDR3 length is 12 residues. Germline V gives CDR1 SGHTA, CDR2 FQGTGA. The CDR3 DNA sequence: TGTGCCAGCAGAGCACAGGGAGGTGGCTACACCTTC. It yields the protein CASRAQGGGYTF.

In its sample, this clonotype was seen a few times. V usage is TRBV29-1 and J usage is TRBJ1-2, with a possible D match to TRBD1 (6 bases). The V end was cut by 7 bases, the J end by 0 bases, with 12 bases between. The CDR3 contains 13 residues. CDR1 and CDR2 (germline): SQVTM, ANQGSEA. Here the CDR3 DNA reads TGCAGCGCTCAGGACAGCCCTAACTATGGCTACACCTTC. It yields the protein CSAQDSPNYGYTF.

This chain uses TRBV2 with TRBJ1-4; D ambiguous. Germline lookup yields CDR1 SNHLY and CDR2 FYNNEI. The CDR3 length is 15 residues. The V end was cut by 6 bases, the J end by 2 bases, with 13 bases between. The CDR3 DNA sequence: TGTGCCAGCAGCGGGCAGTGTGGGACTAATGAAAAACTGTTTTTT. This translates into CASSGQCGTNEKLFF. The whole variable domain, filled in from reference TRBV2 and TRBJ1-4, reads EPEVTQTPSHQVTQMGQEVILRCVPISNHLYFYWYRQILGQKVEFLVSFYNNEISEKSEIFDDQFSVERPDGSNFTLKIRSTKLEDSAMYFCASSGQCGTNEKLFFGSGTQLSVL.

CDR3 sequence: CASTPSGRSYNEAFF. CDR3 sequence (DNA): TGTGCCAGCACCCCTTCTGGAAGATCCTACAATGAAGCTTTCTTT. This chain uses TRBV12-3 or TRBV12-4 with TRBJ1-1; D is ambiguous. V was cut by 7 bases and J by 7 bases, with 22 bases left in between. The CDR3 totals 15 residues.

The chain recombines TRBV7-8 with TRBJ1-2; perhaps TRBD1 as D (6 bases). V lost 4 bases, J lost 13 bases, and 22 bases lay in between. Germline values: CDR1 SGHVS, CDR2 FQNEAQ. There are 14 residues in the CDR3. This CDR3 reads CASSYGQTGQCFTF. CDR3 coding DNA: TGTGCCAGCAGCTACGGACAGACCGGGCAGTGCTTCACCTTC.

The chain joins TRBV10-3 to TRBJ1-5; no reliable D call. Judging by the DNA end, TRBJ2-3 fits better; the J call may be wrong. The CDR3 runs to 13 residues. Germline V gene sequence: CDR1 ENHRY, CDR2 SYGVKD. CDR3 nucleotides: TGTGCCATCAGTGCCAGAACTAATGAACACCAGTATTTT. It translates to CAISARTNEHQYF.

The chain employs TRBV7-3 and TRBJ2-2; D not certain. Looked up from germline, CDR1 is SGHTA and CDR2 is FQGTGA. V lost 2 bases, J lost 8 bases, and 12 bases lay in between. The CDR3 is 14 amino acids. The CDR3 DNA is TGTGCCAGCAGCTTATTACAGACCGCTGGGGAGCTGTTTTTT. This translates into CASSLLQTAGELFF.

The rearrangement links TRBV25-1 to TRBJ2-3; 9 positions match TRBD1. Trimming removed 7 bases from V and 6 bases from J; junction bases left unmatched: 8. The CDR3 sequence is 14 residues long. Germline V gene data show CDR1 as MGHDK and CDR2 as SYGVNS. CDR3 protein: CASNRDRDVDTQYF. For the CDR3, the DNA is TGTGCCAGCAACCGGGACAGGGATGTCGATACGCAGTATTTT.

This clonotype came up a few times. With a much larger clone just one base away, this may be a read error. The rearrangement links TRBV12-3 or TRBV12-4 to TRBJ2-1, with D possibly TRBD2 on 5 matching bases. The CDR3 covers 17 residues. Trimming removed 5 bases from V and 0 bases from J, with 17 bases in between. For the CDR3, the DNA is TGTGCCAGCAGTAACCGGGAAACCAGGAGCTCCTACAATGAGCAGTTCTTC. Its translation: CASSNRETRSSYNEQFF.

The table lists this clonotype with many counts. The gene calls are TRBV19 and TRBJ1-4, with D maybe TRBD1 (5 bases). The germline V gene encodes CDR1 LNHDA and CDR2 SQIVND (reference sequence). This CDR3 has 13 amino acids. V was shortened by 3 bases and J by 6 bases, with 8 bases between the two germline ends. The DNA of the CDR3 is TGTGCCAGTAGTATGGGGGGACATGAAAAACTGTTTTTT. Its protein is CASSMGGHEKLFF.

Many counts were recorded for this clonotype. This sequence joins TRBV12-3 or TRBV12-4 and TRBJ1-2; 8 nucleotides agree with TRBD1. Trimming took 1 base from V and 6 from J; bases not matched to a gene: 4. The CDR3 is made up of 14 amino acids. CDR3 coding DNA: TGTGCCAGCAGTTTAGGGACAGGGTTAAATGGCTACACCTTC. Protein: CASSLGTGLNGYTF.

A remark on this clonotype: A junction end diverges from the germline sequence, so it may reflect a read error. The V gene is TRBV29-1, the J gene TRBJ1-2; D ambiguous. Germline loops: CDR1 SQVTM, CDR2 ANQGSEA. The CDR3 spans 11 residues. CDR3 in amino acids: CSGGRAYGHTF. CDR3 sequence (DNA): TGCAGCGGTGGGAGGGCGTATGGCCACACCTTC. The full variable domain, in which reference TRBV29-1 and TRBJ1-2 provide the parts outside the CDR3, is SAVISQKPSRDICQRGTSLTIQCQVDSQVTMMFWYRQQPGQSLTLIATANQGSEATYESGFVIDKFPISRPNLTFSTLTVSNMSPEDSSIYLCSGGRAYGHTFGSGTRLTVV.

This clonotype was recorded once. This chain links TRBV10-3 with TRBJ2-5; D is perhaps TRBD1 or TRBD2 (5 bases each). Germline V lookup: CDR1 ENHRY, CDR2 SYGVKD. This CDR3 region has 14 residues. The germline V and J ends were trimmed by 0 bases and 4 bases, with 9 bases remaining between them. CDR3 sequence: CAISESRGTETQYF. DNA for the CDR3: TGTGCCATCAGTGAGTCGAGGGGTACAGAGACCCAGTACTTC.

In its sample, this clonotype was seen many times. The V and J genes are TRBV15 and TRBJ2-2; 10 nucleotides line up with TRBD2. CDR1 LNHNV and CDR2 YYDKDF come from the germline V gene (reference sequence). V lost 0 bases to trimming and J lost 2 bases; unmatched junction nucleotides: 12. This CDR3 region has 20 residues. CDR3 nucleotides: TGTGCCACCAGCAGAGAAGCGAGGGCTAGCGGGGGTTACAACACCGGGGAGCTGTTTTTT. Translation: CATSREARASGGYNTGELFF. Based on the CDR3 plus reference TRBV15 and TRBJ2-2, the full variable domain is DAMVIQNPRYQVTQFGKPVTLSCSQTLNHNVMYWYQQKSSQAPKLLFHYYDKDFNNEADTPDNFQSRRPNTSFCFLDIRSPGLGDTAMYLCATSREARASGGYNTGELFFGEGSRLTVL.

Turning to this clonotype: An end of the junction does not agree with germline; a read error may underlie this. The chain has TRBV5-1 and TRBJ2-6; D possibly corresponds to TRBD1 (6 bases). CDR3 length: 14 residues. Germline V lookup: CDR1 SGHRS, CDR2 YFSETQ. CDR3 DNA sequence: TGTGCCAGCAGCTTGGGCCTGGGGGCGGGCGTCCTGACTTTC. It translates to CASSLGLGAGVLTF.

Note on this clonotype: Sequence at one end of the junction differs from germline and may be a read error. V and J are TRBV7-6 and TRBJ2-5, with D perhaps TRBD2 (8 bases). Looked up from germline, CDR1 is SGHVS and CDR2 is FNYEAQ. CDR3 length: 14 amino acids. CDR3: CASSSGVAGTDKQF. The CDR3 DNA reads TGTGCCAGCAGCTCCGGGGTAGCGGGGACAGATAAGCAGTTC.

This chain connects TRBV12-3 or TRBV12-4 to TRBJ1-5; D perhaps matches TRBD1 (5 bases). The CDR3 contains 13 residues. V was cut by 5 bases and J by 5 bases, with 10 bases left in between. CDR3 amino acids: CASSQTGYQPQHF. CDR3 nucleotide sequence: TGTGCCAGCAGTCAAACAGGCTATCAGCCCCAGCATTTT.

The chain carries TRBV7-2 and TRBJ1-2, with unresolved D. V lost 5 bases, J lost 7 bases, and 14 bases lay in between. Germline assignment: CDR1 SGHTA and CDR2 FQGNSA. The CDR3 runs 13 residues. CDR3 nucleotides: TGTGCCAGCAGCCAAGACTCTGTACCTGGCTACACCTTC. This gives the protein CASSQDSVPGYTF.

The CDR3 region is CASSADRSDYEQYF. The CDR3, as DNA: TGTGCCAGCAGCGCCGACCGATCCGACTACGAGCAGTACTTC. The chain links TRBV11-1 to TRBJ2-7, with no clear D. Trimming removed 5 bases from V and 3 bases from J, with 14 bases in between. Germline CDR1 SGHAT, CDR2 FQDESV (reference sequence). This CDR3 is built from 14 residues.